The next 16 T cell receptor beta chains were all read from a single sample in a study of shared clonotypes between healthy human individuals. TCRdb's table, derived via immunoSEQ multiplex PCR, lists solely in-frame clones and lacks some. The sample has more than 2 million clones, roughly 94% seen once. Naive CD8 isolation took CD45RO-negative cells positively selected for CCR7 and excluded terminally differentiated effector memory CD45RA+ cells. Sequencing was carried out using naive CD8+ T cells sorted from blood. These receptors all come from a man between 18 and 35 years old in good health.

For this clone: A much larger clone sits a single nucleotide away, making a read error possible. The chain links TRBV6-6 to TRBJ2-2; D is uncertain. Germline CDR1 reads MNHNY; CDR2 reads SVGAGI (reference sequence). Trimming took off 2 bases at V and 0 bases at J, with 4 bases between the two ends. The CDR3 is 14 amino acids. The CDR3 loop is CASSYGPNTGELFF. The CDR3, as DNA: TGTGCCAGCAGTTACGGGCCGAACACCGGGGAGCTGTTTTTT.

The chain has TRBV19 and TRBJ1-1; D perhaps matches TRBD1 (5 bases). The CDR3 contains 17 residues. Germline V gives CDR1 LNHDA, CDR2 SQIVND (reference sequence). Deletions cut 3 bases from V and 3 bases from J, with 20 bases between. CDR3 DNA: TGTGCCAGTAGTATGGGGGTGTGGGGGATTAAGGACACTGAAGCTTTCTTT. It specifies CASSMGVWGIKDTEAFF.

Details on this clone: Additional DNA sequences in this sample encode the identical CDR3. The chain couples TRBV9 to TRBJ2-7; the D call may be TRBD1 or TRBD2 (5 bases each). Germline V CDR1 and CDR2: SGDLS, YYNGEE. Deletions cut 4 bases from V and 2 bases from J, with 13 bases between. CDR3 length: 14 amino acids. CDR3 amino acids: CASSQGGGTYEQYF. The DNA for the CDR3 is TGTGCCAGCAGCCAAGGTGGGGGAACCTACGAGCAGTACTTC.

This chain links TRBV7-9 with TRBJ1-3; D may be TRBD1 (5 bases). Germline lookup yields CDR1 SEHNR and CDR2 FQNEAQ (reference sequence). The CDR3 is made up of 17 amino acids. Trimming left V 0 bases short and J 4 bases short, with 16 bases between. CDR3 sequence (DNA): TGTGCCAGCAGCTTAGCGGTAGGGACGGAGCGCGGAAACACCATATATTTT. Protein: CASSLAVGTERGNTIYF.

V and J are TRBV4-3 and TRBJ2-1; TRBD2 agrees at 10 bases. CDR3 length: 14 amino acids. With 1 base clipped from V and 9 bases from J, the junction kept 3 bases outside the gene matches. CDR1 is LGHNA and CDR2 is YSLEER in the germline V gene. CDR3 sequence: CASSQGGTSAEQFF. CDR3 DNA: TGCGCCAGCAGCCAAGGGGGGACTAGCGCTGAGCAGTTCTTC.

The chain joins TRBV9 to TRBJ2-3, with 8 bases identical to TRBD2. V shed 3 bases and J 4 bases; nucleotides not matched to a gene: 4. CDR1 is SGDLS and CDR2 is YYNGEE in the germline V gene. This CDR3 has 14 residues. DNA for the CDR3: TGTGCCAGCAGCGGAAGCGGGAGTGCAGATACGCAGTATTTT. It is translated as CASSGSGSADTQYF.

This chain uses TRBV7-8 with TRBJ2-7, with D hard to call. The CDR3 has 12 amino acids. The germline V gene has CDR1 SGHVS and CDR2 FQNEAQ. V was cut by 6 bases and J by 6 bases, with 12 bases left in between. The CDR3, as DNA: TGTGCCAGCAGTTGGCAAGAGACCGAGCAGTACTTC. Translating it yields CASSWQETEQYF.

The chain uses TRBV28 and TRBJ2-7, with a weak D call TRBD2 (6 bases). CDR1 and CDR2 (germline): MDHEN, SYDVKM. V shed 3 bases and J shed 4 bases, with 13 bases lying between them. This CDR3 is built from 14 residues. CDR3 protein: CASSFIRAGYEQYF. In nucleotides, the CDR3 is TGTGCCAGCAGTTTCATCAGGGCGGGATACGAGCAGTACTTC.

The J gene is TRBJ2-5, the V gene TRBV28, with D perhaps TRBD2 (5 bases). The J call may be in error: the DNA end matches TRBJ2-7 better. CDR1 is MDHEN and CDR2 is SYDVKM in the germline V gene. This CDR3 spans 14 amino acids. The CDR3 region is CASSLSRGSYEQYF. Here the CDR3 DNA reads TGTGCCAGCAGTTTGTCTCGGGGCTCCTACGAGCAGTACTTC.

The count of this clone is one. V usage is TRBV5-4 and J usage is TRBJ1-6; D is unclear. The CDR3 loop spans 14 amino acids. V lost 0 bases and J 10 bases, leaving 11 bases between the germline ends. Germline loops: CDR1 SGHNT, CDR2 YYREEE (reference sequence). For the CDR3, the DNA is TGTGCCAGCAGCTTGGAACAGAACCGGTCACCCCTCCACTTT. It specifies CASSLEQNRSPLHF.

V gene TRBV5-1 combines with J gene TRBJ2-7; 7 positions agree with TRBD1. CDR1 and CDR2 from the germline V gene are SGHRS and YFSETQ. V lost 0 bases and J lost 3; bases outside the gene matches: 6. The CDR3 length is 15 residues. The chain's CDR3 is CASSLGQGDNYEQYF. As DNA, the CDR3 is TGCGCCAGCAGCTTGGGACAGGGAGATAACTACGAGCAGTACTTC.

This chain's CDR3 is CASTSGGWSYTF. In nucleotides, the CDR3 is TGTGCCAGCACCTCAGGGGGATGGAGCTACACCTTC. The genes are TRBV27 and TRBJ1-2, with 7 bases matching TRBD1. The CDR3 contains 12 residues. The germline gives CDR1 MNHEY, CDR2 SMNVEV (reference sequence). The J segment lost 9 bases and the V segment lost 7 bases, leaving 8 bases of the junction unmatched.

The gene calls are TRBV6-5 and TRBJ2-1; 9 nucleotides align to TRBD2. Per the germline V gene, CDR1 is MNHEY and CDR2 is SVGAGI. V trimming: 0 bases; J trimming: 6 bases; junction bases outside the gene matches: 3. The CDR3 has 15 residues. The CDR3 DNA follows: TGTGCCAGCAGTTACTCCCGCGGGGGGGGCAATGAGCAGTTCTTC. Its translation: CASSYSRGGGNEQFF.

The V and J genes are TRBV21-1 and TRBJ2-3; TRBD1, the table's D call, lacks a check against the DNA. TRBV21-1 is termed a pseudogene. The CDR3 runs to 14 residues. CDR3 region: CASRGQGCTDTQYF. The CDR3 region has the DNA TGTGCCAGCAGGGGACAGGGTTGCACAGATACGCAGTATTTT.

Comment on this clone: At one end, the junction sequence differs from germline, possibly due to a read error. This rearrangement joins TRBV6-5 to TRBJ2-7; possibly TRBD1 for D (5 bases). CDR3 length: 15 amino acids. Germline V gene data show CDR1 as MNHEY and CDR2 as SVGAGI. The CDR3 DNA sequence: TGTGCCAGCAGCCAGGGCCTAACATCTGTCTACGGGCAGTACTTC. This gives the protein CASSQGLTSVYGQYF.

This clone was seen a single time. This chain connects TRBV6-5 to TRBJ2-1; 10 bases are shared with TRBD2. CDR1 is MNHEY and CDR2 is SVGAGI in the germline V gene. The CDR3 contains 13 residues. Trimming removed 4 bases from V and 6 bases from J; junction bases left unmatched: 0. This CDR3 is CASSSSGGNEQFF. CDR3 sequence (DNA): TGTGCCAGCAGTTCTAGCGGGGGCAATGAGCAGTTCTTC.